The 25 T cell receptor beta chains below all came from one sample that was sequenced in a study of OX40 agonist ivuxolimab in advanced cancers. Assay: immunoSEQ multiplex PCR; the TCRdb copy retains only in-frame clones and omits some. The sample has over 60,000 clones, 80% to 90% seen once. Material: CD4+ or CD8+ T cells sorted from blood, obtained in a trial of the OX40 agonist ivuxolimab. These receptors all come from an adult with an advanced solid tumor such as melanoma, head and neck, liver or kidney cancer.

The chain employs TRBV2 and TRBJ1-2; perhaps TRBD1 as D (5 bases). Between the trimmed V and J ends, which lost 6 bases and 5 bases, there was a span of 19 bases. Germline CDR1 reads SNHLY; CDR2 reads FYNNEI. CDR3 size: 15 residues. Here the CDR3 reads CASSSSGRGRYGYTF. The CDR3 DNA sequence: TGTGCCAGCAGCTCATCAGGCCGGGGGAGATATGGCTACACCTTC. Full variable domain (rest looked up from reference TRBV2 and TRBJ1-2): EPEVTQTPSHQVTQMGQEVILRCVPISNHLYFYWYRQILGQKVEFLVSFYNNEISEKSEIFDDQFSVERPDGSNFTLKIRSTKLEDSAMYFCASSSSGRGRYGYTFGSGTRLTVV.

This rearrangement joins TRBV25-1 to TRBJ1-2; 7 bases line up with TRBD1. Per germline, CDR1 MGHDK and CDR2 SYGVNS. With 4 bases clipped from V and 4 bases from J, the junction kept 6 bases outside the gene matches. The CDR3 covers 14 residues. The CDR3 sequence is CASSAPTGIYGYTF. The CDR3 nucleotides are TGTGCCAGCAGTGCCCCGACAGGGATCTATGGCTACACCTTC.

The J gene is TRBJ1-1, the V gene TRBV2, with D tentatively TRBD1 (6 bases). V was pared by 4 bases and J by 1 base, with 13 bases between. Germline V gene lookup returns CDR1 SNHLY and CDR2 FYNNEI. The CDR3 is 15 amino acids. The CDR3 nucleotides read TGTGCCAGCAGTGCTACCGGGGGCGGGAACACTGAAGCTTTCTTT. Protein sequence: CASSATGGGNTEAFF.

V usage is TRBV10-3 and J usage is TRBJ2-5; a possible D gene is TRBD1 (7 bases). Trimming took off 5 bases at V and 3 bases at J, with 10 bases between the two ends. Germline-derived CDR1 and CDR2 are ENHRY and SYGVKD. CDR3 length equals 13 residues. The CDR3 protein is CAISQGEEETQYF. CDR3 nucleotide sequence: TGTGCCATCAGTCAGGGGGAGGAAGAGACCCAGTACTTC.

The chain couples TRBV7-9 to TRBJ2-1; a weak D match, TRBD1 (5 bases). V lost 5 bases and J lost 8, with 13 bases in between. Germline V gene lookup returns CDR1 SEHNR and CDR2 FQNEAQ (reference sequence). The CDR3 has 13 residues. Here the CDR3 DNA reads TGTGCCAGCAGCCAGGCTCAGGGCTATGAGCAGTTCTTC. Translating it yields CASSQAQGYEQFF. Supplemented by reference TRBV7-9 and TRBJ2-1, the full variable domain reads DTGVSQNPRHKITKRGQNVTFRCDPISEHNRLYWYRQTLGQGPEFLTYFQNEAQLEKSRLLSDRFSAERPKGSFSTLEIQRTEQGDSAMYLCASSQAQGYEQFFGPGTRLTVL.

V and J are TRBV2 and TRBJ2-3; the D gene is possibly TRBD1 (6 bases). This CDR3 has 15 residues. Trimming pared 6 bases from V and 6 bases from J, leaving 19 bases between. Germline V gene lookup returns CDR1 SNHLY and CDR2 FYNNEI. The CDR3 reads CASREQGLGVDTQYF. As DNA, the CDR3 is TGTGCCAGCAGAGAACAGGGCCTTGGAGTGGATACGCAGTATTTT.

The CDR3 DNA reads as TGCAGTGCGTCAGCGGATCAGCCCCAGCATTTT. This gives the protein CSASADQPQHF. This sequence joins TRBV20-1 and TRBJ1-5; D gene uncertain. Germline V gene lookup returns CDR1 DFQATT and CDR2 SNEGSKA (reference sequence). The CDR3 has 11 amino acids. Trimming shortened V by 6 bases and J by 5 bases, and 8 bases separated the two germline ends.

This sequence joins TRBV5-1 and TRBJ2-5; 8 positions match TRBD1. The CDR3 spans 14 residues. Germline CDR1 and CDR2: SGHRS and YFSETQ. J gave up 4 bases and V 0 bases, and 2 bases lay outside the gene matches. The CDR3 coding sequence is TGCGCCAGCAGCTTGGCGACAGGGGTAGAGACCCAGTACTTC. Protein product: CASSLATGVETQYF.

V and J are TRBV2 and TRBJ2-3, with 9 bases lining up with TRBD2. CDR1 and CDR2 (germline): SNHLY, FYNNEI. V lost 8 bases to trimming and J lost 6 bases; unmatched junction nucleotides: 12. The CDR3 length is 15 residues. This chain's CDR3 is CASPDYSGRTDTQYF. The CDR3 DNA reads TGTGCCAGCCCTGACTATAGCGGGAGAACGGATACGCAGTATTTT.

With regard to this clone: Because it lacks the conserved phenylalanine or tryptophan at the end, this CDR3 is likely a read error. V usage is TRBV7-3 and J usage is TRBJ1-4; TRBD1 is a possible D gene (6 bases). Between the trimmed V and J ends, which lost 2 bases and 8 bases, there was a span of 18 bases. Germline-derived CDR1 and CDR2 are SGHTA and FQGTGA. CDR3 size: 16 residues. The CDR3 loop reads CASSLAPRGGREKLFL. DNA for the CDR3: TGTGCCAGCAGCTTAGCCCCGAGGGGGGGAAGAGAAAAACTGTTTCTT.

This chain uses TRBV27 with TRBJ2-1; D assignment may be TRBD1 or TRBD2 (5 bases each). V lost 4 bases, J lost 8 bases, and 15 bases lay in between. In germline, CDR1 is MNHEY, CDR2 SMNVEV (reference sequence). This CDR3 has 14 amino acids. This CDR3 is CASSWDLISDEQFF. In nucleotides, the CDR3 is TGTGCCAGCAGTTGGGACCTGATTAGTGATGAGCAGTTCTTC.

The rearrangement uses TRBV27 and TRBJ2-1; the match to TRBD2 covers 10 bases. Per the germline V gene, CDR1 is MNHEY and CDR2 is SMNVEV (reference sequence). The CDR3 extends over 18 amino acids. The trim removed 4 bases at V and 8 bases at J, leaving 17 bases unmatched. Here the CDR3 reads CASSSQPLSSGSLDEQFF. DNA for the CDR3: TGTGCCAGCAGTTCGCAGCCTTTGTCTAGCGGGAGCTTAGATGAGCAGTTCTTC.

This clone was detected a few times. The chain has TRBV4-1 and TRBJ2-2; possible D gene TRBD1, 5 bases. Trimming took off 0 bases at V and 4 bases at J, with 15 bases between the two ends. The germline V gene encodes CDR1 MGHRA and CDR2 YSYEKL. This CDR3 region has 17 residues. The CDR3 region is CASSQDSPFGATGELFF. The CDR3 DNA sequence: TGCGCCAGCAGCCAAGATAGCCCGTTTGGGGCCACCGGGGAGCTGTTTTTT.

A few counts support this clone. The chain couples TRBV19 to TRBJ2-7; 12 bases agree with TRBD2. Germline V gives CDR1 LNHDA, CDR2 SQIVND (reference sequence). There are 13 residues in the CDR3. V lost 10 bases, J lost 6 bases, and 7 bases stayed unmatched. CDR3: CANETSGRCEQYV. The CDR3 DNA is TGTGCCAACGAGACTAGCGGGAGATGCGAGCAGTACGTC.

The rearrangement joins TRBV7-2 to TRBJ2-1; D ambiguous. This CDR3 is 15 amino acids long. Germline-derived CDR1 and CDR2 are SGHTA and FQGNSA. Trimming shortened V by 0 bases and J by 2 bases, and 8 bases separated the two germline ends. CDR3 DNA: TGTGCCAGCAGCTTAGCGAGCGTAGCCTACAATGAGCAGTTCTTC. This translates into CASSLASVAYNEQFF.

This rearrangement joins TRBV11-2 to TRBJ2-5; D is uncertain. Near its end, the DNA agrees better with TRBJ2-7, so the J call may be wrong. CDR3 size: 14 residues. Germline V gene data show CDR1 as SGHAT and CDR2 as FQNNGV. DNA of the CDR3: TGTGCCAGCAGCTTAGGGATAGGGCAGCGCGAGCAGTACTTC. It specifies CASSLGIGQREQYF.

This chain connects TRBV6-6 to TRBJ1-1, with 8 bases matching TRBD1. The CDR3 is made up of 15 amino acids. The ends lost 5 bases at V and 6 bases at J; junction bases unmatched: 11. CDR1 and CDR2 (germline): MNHNY, SVGAGI (reference sequence). CDR3 coding DNA: TGTGCCAGCAGTCTCCAGGGGGCGGGAGAGGCTGAAGCTTTCTTT. Its translation is CASSLQGAGEAEAFF.

In DNA, the CDR3 is TGTGCCAGCAACCCGAGCTCCTACAATGAGCAGTTCTTC. This sequence encodes CASNPSSYNEQFF. The chain joins TRBV7-9 to TRBJ2-1; unclear D gene. V was cut by 7 bases and J by 0 bases, with 7 bases left in between. The CDR3 runs 13 residues. Looked up from germline, CDR1 is SEHNR and CDR2 is FQNEAQ (reference sequence).

This chain connects TRBV4-2 to TRBJ1-2; D remains unclear. V gave up 5 bases and J gave up 2 bases, with 12 bases separating them. This CDR3 is 14 amino acids long. CDR1 and CDR2 (germline): LGHNA, YNFKEQ. In DNA form, the CDR3 reads TGTGCCAGCAGCTTGAGAGGGTACAACTATGGCTACACCTTC. It translates to CASSLRGYNYGYTF.

This rearrangement joins TRBV6-5 to TRBJ1-4, with a possible D match to TRBD1 (6 bases). CDR1 is MNHEY, CDR2 SVGAGI, per germline. The CDR3 length is 14 residues. The V gene lost 4 bases and the J gene lost 4 bases, with 10 bases spanning the gap. CDR3 DNA: TGTGCCAGCAGTTCGGGACATAATAATGAAAAACTGTTTTTT. Its translation is CASSSGHNNEKLFF.

The V gene is TRBV2, the J gene TRBJ2-3, with D unresolved. Germline CDR1 reads SNHLY; CDR2 reads FYNNEI. V was clipped by 3 bases and J by 8 bases, with 9 bases between them. The CDR3 is 12 amino acids. CDR3 sequence: CASSDSAGTQYF. In nucleotides, the CDR3 is TGTGCCAGCAGTGATTCGGCCGGTACGCAGTATTTT.

CDR3 bases: TGTGCCAGCAGCCCGGGACAGGGGCTCTACAATGAGCAGTTCTTC. It yields the protein CASSPGQGLYNEQFF. The chain recombines TRBV7-2 with TRBJ2-1, with 10 bases aligning to TRBD1. The germline V gene encodes CDR1 SGHTA and CDR2 FQGNSA. Unmatched junction bases numbered 4, after V lost 5 bases and J lost 3 bases. The CDR3 is 15 amino acids.

This clone was picked up many times. This chain links TRBV27 with TRBJ1-4; D unclear. CDR1 is MNHEY and CDR2 is SMNVEV in the germline V gene (reference sequence). The CDR3 totals 15 residues. Trimming pared 6 bases from V and 5 bases from J, leaving 16 bases between. Written as DNA, the CDR3 is TGTGCCAGCAGACCGGAATGGCCGGGGAATGAAAAACTGTTTTTT. It yields the protein CASRPEWPGNEKLFF. Full variable domain (missing parts from reference TRBV27 and TRBJ1-4): EAQVTQNPRYLITVTGKKLTVTCSQNMNHEYMSWYRQDPGLGLRQIYYSMNVEVTDKGDVPEGYKVSRKEKRNFPLILESPSPNQTSLYFCASRPEWPGNEKLFFGSGTQLSVL.

In regard to this clone: Other DNA sequences in the same sample also yield this CDR3. The chain carries TRBV30 and TRBJ2-3; no clear D gene. From germline, CDR1 is GTSNPN and CDR2 SVGIG (reference sequence). V was trimmed by 0 bases and J by 6 bases, leaving 7 bases between them. The CDR3 contains 12 residues. CDR3 loop: CAWSVFGDTQYF. The CDR3 DNA reads TGTGCCTGGAGTGTGTTTGGTGATACGCAGTATTTT.

This chain connects TRBV11-2 to TRBJ1-5; D not certain. Per germline, CDR1 SGHAT and CDR2 FQNNGV. V was shortened by 2 bases and J by 10 bases, with 12 bases between the two germline ends. The length of the CDR3 is 13 residues. CDR3 region: CASSLNALNPQHF. The CDR3 nucleotides read TGTGCCAGCAGCTTAAATGCACTCAATCCCCAGCATTTT.